This is a list of T cell receptor beta chains from one sample in a study of T cells in Graves' hyperthyroidism and ophthalmopathy. TCRdb re-called the multiplex PCR reads with MiXCR, one entry per CDR3 protein. This sample yields about 480,000 distinct CDR3 sequences, of which roughly 14% are seen a single time; 15% to 20% belongs to the top ten. Sequences were obtained from blood. These receptors originate from a woman younger than 30 with Graves' hyperthyroidism. CDR3s include the opening cysteine and the closing phenylalanine or tryptophan. Each record gives: D gene, V gene, CDR3 length, clone size, J gene, CDR3 DNA, CDR3 protein. The D gene is left open where the match is weak. Part of the rows lack a size; the others show once, few, many or a class for expanded clones.

d_call: .; v_call: TRBV6-1; cdr3_length: 13; clone_size: few; j_call: TRBJ2-1; cdr3_nt: TGTGCCAGCAGTGAAGGAAGGGTAGGGGAGCAGTTCTTC; cdr3_aa: CASSEGRVGEQFF
d_call: .; v_call: TRBV7-7; cdr3_length: 15; clone_size: .; j_call: TRBJ2-6; cdr3_nt: TGTGCCAGCAGCCCGCGTTCCACGGGGGCCAACGTCCTGACTTTC; cdr3_aa: CASSPRSTGANVLTF
d_call: .; v_call: TRBV6-4; cdr3_length: 14; clone_size: few; j_call: TRBJ2-2; cdr3_nt: TGTGCCAGCAGGATATCCCTGAACACCGGGGAGCTGTTTTTT; cdr3_aa: CASRISLNTGELFF
d_call: TRBD2; v_call: TRBV2; cdr3_length: 12; clone_size: many; j_call: TRBJ2-1; cdr3_nt: TGTGCCAGCGGGACTAGCGGTCACGAGCAGTTCTTC; cdr3_aa: CASGTSGHEQFF
d_call: TRBD1; v_call: TRBV9; cdr3_length: 15; clone_size: many; j_call: TRBJ2-7; cdr3_nt: TGTGCCAGCGCCCCGATGGGACAGGGTGGATACGAGCAGTACTTC; cdr3_aa: CASAPMGQGGYEQYF
d_call: .; v_call: TRBV11-3; cdr3_length: 18; clone_size: .; j_call: TRBJ2-1; cdr3_nt: TGTGCCAGCAGCTTACCACTTCCCACAAAGACACTTTACAATGAGCAGTTCTTC; cdr3_aa: CASSLPLPTKTLYNEQFF
d_call: .; v_call: TRBV27; cdr3_length: 13; clone_size: many; j_call: TRBJ2-3; cdr3_nt: TGTGCCAGCAGTTTGACTACGCCAGATACGCAGTATTTT; cdr3_aa: CASSLTTPDTQYF
d_call: TRBD2; v_call: TRBV13; cdr3_length: 16; clone_size: few; j_call: TRBJ2-3; cdr3_nt: TGTGCCAGCAGTGTCAGGCGGGAGGCTAGCACAGATACGCAGTATTTT; cdr3_aa: CASSVRREASTDTQYF
d_call: .; v_call: TRBV25-1; cdr3_length: 14; clone_size: few; j_call: TRBJ2-5; cdr3_nt: TGTGCCAGCCAAACGGTAGGGGTCCAAGAGACCCAGTACTTC; cdr3_aa: CASQTVGVQETQYF
d_call: .; v_call: TRBV7-7; cdr3_length: 12; clone_size: few; j_call: TRBJ2-2; cdr3_nt: TGTGCTAGCAGCTTTGAATTCGGGGAGCTGTTTTTT; cdr3_aa: CASSFEFGELFF
d_call: TRBD2; v_call: TRBV12-5; cdr3_length: 15; clone_size: many; j_call: TRBJ2-7; cdr3_nt: TGTGCTAGTGGTTTGGTAACTAGCGGGAGCGGCGAGCAGTACTTC; cdr3_aa: CASGLVTSGSGEQYF
d_call: .; v_call: TRBV14; cdr3_length: 14; clone_size: many; j_call: TRBJ1-1; cdr3_nt: TGTGCCAGCAGCCCCCGCGTAAGGAACACTGAAGCTTTCTTT; cdr3_aa: CASSPRVRNTEAFF
d_call: .; v_call: TRBV2; cdr3_length: 13; clone_size: many; j_call: TRBJ1-5; cdr3_nt: TGTGCCAGCATGCAGAGAAGCAATCAGCCCCAGCATTTT; cdr3_aa: CASMQRSNQPQHF
d_call: .; v_call: TRBV9; cdr3_length: 13; clone_size: many; j_call: TRBJ1-1; cdr3_nt: TGTGCCAGCAGCGTTACCGGGAACACTGAAGCTTTCTTT; cdr3_aa: CASSVTGNTEAFF
d_call: .; v_call: TRBV9; cdr3_length: 16; clone_size: many; j_call: TRBJ1-5; cdr3_nt: TGTGCCAGCAGCGTAGGTCCTCAGGATAGCAATCAGCCCCAGCATTTT; cdr3_aa: CASSVGPQDSNQPQHF
d_call: .; v_call: TRBV25-1; cdr3_length: 14; clone_size: few; j_call: TRBJ1-1; cdr3_nt: TGTGCCAGCAGTGAATACAACAGCAATATAGAAGCTTTCTTT; cdr3_aa: CASSEYNSNIEAFF
d_call: .; v_call: TRBV6-4; cdr3_length: 13; clone_size: many; j_call: TRBJ1-2; cdr3_nt: TGTGCCAGCAGTGACTCGGCAGGGTATGGCTACACCTTC; cdr3_aa: CASSDSAGYGYTF
d_call: TRBD2; v_call: TRBV5-8; cdr3_length: 15; clone_size: many; j_call: TRBJ2-3; cdr3_nt: TGTGCCAGCAGCCGGACTAGCGCGATCACAGATACGCAGTATTTT; cdr3_aa: CASSRTSAITDTQYF
d_call: .; v_call: TRBV6-1; cdr3_length: 13; clone_size: few; j_call: TRBJ1-1; cdr3_nt: TGTGCCAGCAGCCCCGAGGAGAACACTGAAGCTTTCTTT; cdr3_aa: CASSPEENTEAFF
d_call: .; v_call: TRBV7-9; cdr3_length: 17; clone_size: .; j_call: TRBJ1-4; cdr3_nt: TGTGCCGGCAGCTTACGCCGGTCCGGCGGAGAGGGCGAAAAACTGTTTTTT; cdr3_aa: CAGSLRRSGGEGEKLFF